This T cell receptor (beta chain) came from a study of control samples from healthy donors and cancer patients (dated by TCRdb to 2020 to 2022). As encoded in the germline V gene, CDR1 is MNHEY while CDR2 is SVGAGI. From cysteine to phenylalanine, the CDR3 is 15 amino acids long. Only the CDR3 portion is preserved as DNA: 45 bases, with reading frame beginning at the first base. The germline V end is reduced by 6 bases and the J end by 8 bases; junction bases left unmatched: 6. Concerning this clone: Its binding antigen is unknown. Per-base quality was not reported, and no clone a single base away is much larger than it.

Libraries were prepared through the immunoSEQ multiplex PCR assay. TCRdb carries this immuneACCESS record with in-frame sequences only. Its versions omit some clonotypes, under half of them owing to an unresolved V gene in the studies checked, with the rest unexplained. Recorded for this sample are tens of thousands of clones; roughly 86% of them occurred a single time. In total, the top ten clones hold around 1.3% of the sample. The V and J genes are TRBV6-5 and TRBJ2-1; 14 of the junction bases match TRBD2. The sequence was obtained from a woman aged 50 to 65 in good health. Sequenced: blood. The nucleotides read TGTGCCAGCAGCCGGCCGGGACTAGCGGGAGATGAGCAGTTCTTC. This sequence encodes CASSRPGLAGDEQFF.